Below are 19 T cell receptor beta chains sequenced from a single sample in a study of read filtering for tumor transcriptome and immune sequencing. This library used approximately 0.4 ug RNA and molecular barcoded adaptors spanning alpha/delta and beta/gamma chains. MiXCR was run by TCRdb on the reads, yielding one entry per CDR3 protein. The sample lists tens of thousands of distinct CDR3 sequences; around 19% were seen once. Sequences were obtained from a population of CD138-negative cells sorted from bone marrow. The receptors stem from a donor at least 40 years old with multiple myeloma.

This clonotype was found many times. The rearrangement joins TRBV29-1 to TRBJ2-5, with TRBD2 identical over 10 bases. This CDR3 is built from 13 residues. V trimming: 6 bases; J trimming: 5 bases; junction bases outside the gene matches: 6. Germline V gene data show CDR1 as SQVTM and CDR2 as ANQGSEA. CDR3 protein: CSVELAGVETQYF. CDR3 DNA sequence: TGCAGCGTGGAGCTAGCGGGAGTCGAGACCCAGTACTTC.

The J gene is TRBJ1-4, the V gene TRBV4-2; a possible D gene is TRBD1 (5 bases). V was pared by 1 base and J by 12 bases, with 9 bases between. The CDR3 contains 12 residues. Germline V CDR1 and CDR2: LGHNA, YNFKEQ. The chain's CDR3 is CASSQAREELFF. The CDR3 nucleotides read TGTGCCAGCAGCCAAGCCAGGGAAGAACTGTTTTTT.

This clonotype showed up just a few times. The chain links TRBV19 to TRBJ2-2; D assignment may be TRBD1 or TRBD2 (5 bases each). The germline V gene has CDR1 LNHDA and CDR2 SQIVND (reference sequence). V shed 8 bases and J shed 1 base, with 8 bases lying between them. The CDR3 sequence is 13 residues long. The CDR3 DNA reads TGTGCCAGTCGGGACGGGAACACCGGGGAGCTGTTTTTT. Encoded protein: CASRDGNTGELFF.

The V and J genes are TRBV9 and TRBJ2-3; 10 nucleotides match TRBD2. The V gene's germline CDR1 is SGDLS and CDR2 YYNGEE. The CDR3 runs to 14 residues. V dropped 4 bases and J dropped 6; count of bases not matched to a gene: 5. CDR3 bases: TGTGCCAGCAGCATAGGGGGACTAGCGGATACGCAGTATTTT. Its protein product is CASSIGGLADTQYF.

Many counts were recorded for this clonotype. The V gene is TRBV9, the J gene TRBJ2-5; D unresolved. This CDR3 has 15 residues. In germline, CDR1 is SGDLS, CDR2 YYNGEE. Deletions cut 0 bases from V and 4 bases from J, with 13 bases between. The CDR3 is CASSVGGPSGETQYF. The DNA for the CDR3 is TGTGCCAGCAGCGTAGGAGGACCTTCGGGAGAGACCCAGTACTTC.

This clonotype was seen many times. The chain carries TRBV20-1 and TRBJ2-7; 13 bases fit TRBD2. With V trimmed by 6 bases and J by 5 bases, 7 bases remained unmatched. CDR3 length equals 14 residues. CDR1 and CDR2 (germline): DFQATT, SNEGSKA (reference sequence). DNA of the CDR3: TGCAGTGCCCTAGGGACTAGCGGGAACCACGAGCAGTACTTC. This translates into CSALGTSGNHEQYF.

This clonotype was counted at least ten times. The chain combines TRBV30 with TRBJ1-2; D call uncertain. The CDR3 loop spans 11 amino acids. Germline CDR1 and CDR2: GTSNPN and SVGIG (reference sequence). Trimming pared 7 bases from V and 6 bases from J, leaving 12 bases between. CDR3 sequence reads: CAYSPPDGYTF. The CDR3 DNA follows: TGTGCCTACTCCCCGCCGGATGGCTACACCTTC.

A word on this clonotype: This probably arose from a read error, given a far larger clone one base away. The rearrangement links TRBV6-5 to TRBJ2-1; TRBD2 matches 10 bases. Trimming removed 6 bases from V and 2 bases from J; junction bases left unmatched: 4. CDR3 length: 15 residues. Germline CDR1 reads MNHEY; CDR2 reads SVGAGI. CDR3 amino acids: CASSPGLAAYNEQFF. In nucleotides, the CDR3 is TGTGCCAGCAGCCCAGGACTAGCGGCCTACAATGAGCAGTTCTTC.

Comments on this clonotype: Since no conserved phenylalanine or tryptophan closes the CDR3, a read error is the likely cause. It is unclear where the CDR3 begins or ends on the DNA, so no DNA is shown, and the CDR3 is as TCRdb lists it. The J gene is TRBJ1-4, the V gene TRBV7-9; the table calls TRBD1, which could not be checked here. In germline, CDR1 is SEHNR, CDR2 FQNEAQ (reference sequence). The CDR3 region is 14 residues in length, termini included. The CDR3 here is CASSRDISNEKLSL.

This clonotype was recorded many times. V is TRBV3-1 and J is TRBJ2-3, with TRBD2 as a possible D gene (5 bases). Looked up from germline, CDR1 is LGHDT and CDR2 is YNNKEL (reference sequence). The CDR3 length is 16 residues. The ends were cut back, 0 bases at V and 2 bases at J, with 12 bases in the middle. The DNA of the CDR3 is TGTGCCAGCAGCCAAGATCTGGCGGGCCTCACAGATACGCAGTATTTT. It is translated as CASSQDLAGLTDTQYF.

This clonotype was counted between two and nine times. V is TRBV18 and J is TRBJ2-3; 8 bases map to TRBD1. V shed 2 bases and J 1 base; nucleotides not matched to a gene: 8. Germline V gene sequence: CDR1 KGHSH, CDR2 LQKENI. The CDR3 is 17 amino acids. In nucleotides, the CDR3 is TGTGCCAGCTCACCAATCCAGGGGGCCAGGGGCACAGATACGCAGTATTTT. The encoded protein is CASSPIQGARGTDTQYF.

Ten or more counts support this clonotype. This sequence joins TRBV28 and TRBJ2-1; weak D call: TRBD1 (6 bases). Germline CDR1 and CDR2: MDHEN and SYDVKM. The V end was cut by 4 bases, the J end by 7 bases, with 14 bases between. The CDR3 spans 14 residues. The CDR3 spells CASSSGTKRNEQFF. In DNA form, the CDR3 reads TGTGCCAGCAGTTCCGGGACAAAACGGAATGAGCAGTTCTTC. Combining the CDR3 with reference TRBV28 and TRBJ2-1 gives the whole variable domain DVKVTQSSRYLVKRTGEKVFLECVQDMDHENMFWYRQDPGLGLRLIYFSYDVKMKEKGDIPEGYSVSREKKERFSLILESASTNQTSMYLCASSSGTKRNEQFFGPGTRLTVL.

This chain joins TRBV5-1 and TRBJ2-3; tentatively, D is TRBD2 (6 bases). This CDR3 comprises 13 residues. Germline lookup yields CDR1 SGHRS and CDR2 YFSETQ. V lost 2 bases and J lost 5, with 9 bases in between. For the CDR3, the DNA is TGCGCCAGCAGCTTCGGGGGTGGAGATACGCAGTATTTT. Protein sequence: CASSFGGGDTQYF.

This clonotype was seen many times. The gene calls are TRBV6-5 and TRBJ2-7; TRBD1 aligns across 7 bases. V lost 6 bases and J lost 3; bases outside the gene matches: 11. CDR1 and CDR2 (germline): MNHEY, SVGAGI. This CDR3 is built from 15 residues. The CDR3 nucleotides are TGTGCCAGCAGATTATCACAGGGGCCGGACTACGAGCAGTACTTC. As protein: CASRLSQGPDYEQYF.

This chain uses TRBV11-2 with TRBJ1-2; tentatively, D is TRBD1 (6 bases). Germline-derived CDR1 and CDR2 are SGHAT and FQNNGV. The CDR3 is 17 residues long. V lost 7 bases and J 6 bases, leaving 27 bases between the germline ends. In DNA form, the CDR3 reads TGTGCCAGCACTTCGAGCGGAGACAGGCCCCTTCCGAATGGCTACACCTTC. Translated: CASTSSGDRPLPNGYTF.

The sample holds many counts of this clonotype. The chain couples TRBV20-1 to TRBJ2-1; a weak D match, TRBD1 (7 bases). V lost 0 bases, J lost 2 bases, and 14 bases lay in between. Per germline, CDR1 DFQATT and CDR2 SNEGSKA (reference sequence). The CDR3 has 16 amino acids. CDR3 region: CSARDPRGAAYNEQFF. The CDR3 DNA reads TGCAGTGCTAGAGATCCCAGGGGGGCGGCCTACAATGAGCAGTTCTTC.

This clonotype was seen ten or more times. Here the CDR3 DNA reads TGCAGTGCTAGAGATGTAGCTGGATGGGGCACAGATACGCAGTATTTT. The encoded protein is CSARDVAGWGTDTQYF. The V and J genes are TRBV20-1 and TRBJ2-3, with D unclear. The CDR3 totals 16 residues. The germline CDR1 and CDR2 sequences are DFQATT and SNEGSKA (reference sequence). V shed 0 bases and J shed 1 base, with 14 bases lying between them.

Concerning this clonotype: One base separates it from a far larger clone, so it is likely a read error. The rearrangement uses TRBV12-3 or TRBV12-4 and TRBJ2-3; no reliable D call. This CDR3 comprises 14 residues. Deletions cut 10 bases from V and 1 base from J, with 15 bases between. CDR3 residues: CANRPSVGTDTQYF. DNA for the CDR3: TGTGCCAACAGACCGTCCGTCGGCACAGATACGCAGTATTTT.

This clonotype appeared many times. The chain joins TRBV30 to TRBJ1-1; D is undetermined. The CDR3 extends over 13 amino acids. Trimming shortened V by 3 bases and J by 7 bases, and 15 bases separated the two germline ends. CDR1 and CDR2 (germline): GTSNPN, SVGIG (reference sequence). CDR3 sequence (DNA): TGTGCCTGGAGACAAGAGGGCCATCTTGAAGCTTTCTTT. Translated, it gives CAWRQEGHLEAFF.